A single sample gave rise to the 4 T cell receptor beta chains below, sequenced in a study of T-cell memory formation after mild COVID-19. TCRdb used MiXCR to reprocess the 5' RACE reads, holding one entry per CDR3 protein. The sample consists of under 550,000 distinct CDR3 sequences, over 15% of them appearing once. The specimen was PBMCs or a T cell subset sorted from them (not recorded which). Receptor source: a young man who had mild COVID-19 (a few samples of this study predate the infection). Cell type and time point are not known.

V gene TRBV5-1 combines with J gene TRBJ2-2; D tentatively fits TRBD1 or TRBD2 (5 bases each). In germline, CDR1 is SGHRS, CDR2 YFSETQ. The CDR3 has 15 amino acids. V dropped 7 bases and J dropped 2 bases, with 15 bases sitting between them. The CDR3 DNA is TGCGCCAGCGACCGAGGGGACGGCAACACCGGGGAGCTGTTTTTT. Translated, it gives CASDRGDGNTGELFF.

A few counts support this clonotype. V and J are TRBV13 and TRBJ1-1; no firm D call. Germline lookup yields CDR1 PRHDT and CDR2 FYEKMQ (reference sequence). The V gene lost 4 bases and the J gene lost 5 bases, with 8 bases spanning the gap. The CDR3 extends over 12 amino acids. The CDR3 loop is CASSSPRTEAFF. DNA of the CDR3: TGTGCCAGCAGCTCCCCGCGGACTGAAGCTTTCTTT.

The gene calls are TRBV15 and TRBJ2-4; D is perhaps TRBD1 or TRBD2 (6 bases each). V lost 2 bases, J lost 5 bases, and 19 bases lay in between. The germline V gene has CDR1 LNHNV and CDR2 YYDKDF (reference sequence). The length of the CDR3 is 17 residues. The CDR3 DNA reads TGTGCCACCAGCAGACAGGGGTACCCATGGGAGGAAAACATTCAGTACTTC. Protein: CATSRQGYPWEENIQYF.

There are many counts of this clonotype. CDR3 residues: CASSLWGRDTQYF. CDR3 nucleotides: TGCGCCAGCAGCTTGTGGGGCAGAGATACGCAGTATTTT. This chain connects TRBV5-1 to TRBJ2-3, with a tentative D call TRBD1 (5 bases). CDR3 length equals 13 residues. The V and J ends lost 1 base and 5 bases respectively, with 8 bases between them. Germline CDR1 SGHRS, CDR2 YFSETQ.